This T cell receptor beta chain derives from a study of blood T cell repertoires in COVID-19. Whole-study context: Acute and convalescent COVID-19 samples came from the United States, Italy and Spain. The cDNA or gDNA used as material had been derived from T cells, B-cell-depleted T cells, or PBMCs.

This CDR3 contains 14 residues. Germline CDR1 SGHTA, CDR2 FQGNSA. The V segment lost 7 bases and the J segment 2 bases; nucleotides outside the gene matches: 3. Original processing methods: It was from reference gene primer amplification that nucleated cell counts were estimated. The method was immunoSEQ multiplex PCR; TCRdb's version includes in-frame clones alone and lacks a portion of them. From that table come the V and J calls and clone size; the DNA was used to work out D and trimming. This sample yields some 190,000 clones, of which roughly 91% are seen a single time; about 4.5% belongs to the top ten.

This clonotype originated in a human donor in a cohort sampled during active COVID-19. Sequencing used peripheral blood. This chain connects TRBV7-2 to TRBJ2-7; 12 bases are a match to TRBD2. Here the CDR3 reads CASNLAGGPYEQYF. CDR3 DNA sequence: TGTGCCAGCAACCTAGCGGGAGGGCCCTACGAGCAGTACTTC.